The next 14 T cell receptor beta chains were all read from a single sample in a study of cytomegalovirus exposure and HLA in healthy donors. PCR was performed using 60 Vbeta and 13 Jbeta primers. Sequencing was performed with immunoSEQ multiplex PCR; in TCRdb, only in-frame clones are kept and a portion is missing. The sample includes over 60,000 clones, 75% to 80% of them seen just once. Sample: PBMCs. Receptor source: a man aged 18 to 35 in good health and CMV-seronegative.

The CDR3 sequence: CASSSSGGASPLHF. The CDR3 DNA follows: TGTGCCAGCAGCTCTAGCGGGGGTGCTTCACCCCTCCACTTT. The chain employs TRBV11-2 and TRBJ1-6; a possible D gene is TRBD1 (5 bases). CDR3 length: 14 amino acids. Germline V gives CDR1 SGHAT, CDR2 FQNNGV. V was clipped by 4 bases and J by 9 bases, with 13 bases between them. The whole variable domain, filled in from reference TRBV11-2 and TRBJ1-6, reads EAGVAQSPRYKIIEKRQSVAFWCNPISGHATLYWYQQILGQGPKLLIQFQNNGVVDDSQLPKDRFSAERLKGVDSTLKIQPAKLEDSAVYLCASSSSGGASPLHFGNGTRLTVT.

This chain joins TRBV19 and TRBJ2-2, with D possibly TRBD2 on 6 matching bases. CDR3 length: 14 residues. In germline, CDR1 is LNHDA, CDR2 SQIVND (reference sequence). The V and J ends lost 8 bases and 3 bases respectively, with 13 bases between them. This CDR3 is CASSEGAHTGELFF. The DNA of the CDR3 is TGTGCCAGTTCGGAGGGAGCCCACACCGGGGAGCTGTTTTTT.

V is TRBV2 and J is TRBJ2-1, with 10 bases aligning to TRBD2. V lost 7 bases to trimming and J lost 7 bases; unmatched junction nucleotides: 4. In germline, CDR1 is SNHLY, CDR2 FYNNEI. The CDR3 spans 13 residues. CDR3 nucleotide sequence: TGTGCCAGCACCCCAGCGGGGGGGAATGAGCAGTTCTTC. This gives the protein CASTPAGGNEQFF.

This sequence joins TRBV29-1 and TRBJ1-5; D is uncertain. The CDR3 runs to 12 residues. Germline V CDR1 and CDR2: SQVTM, ANQGSEA. V was trimmed by 7 bases and J by 5 bases, leaving 12 bases between them. CDR3 DNA: TGCAGCGCGAGATACGCGGATCAGCCCCAGCATTTT. Amino acids: CSARYADQPQHF.

The V gene is TRBV28, the J gene TRBJ1-1; D might be TRBD1 (5 bases). The CDR3 is 13 residues long. The V end was cut by 10 bases, the J end by 3 bases, with 15 bases between. Germline V CDR1 and CDR2: MDHEN, SYDVKM. The CDR3: CATVGGSHTEAFF. CDR3 nucleotides: TGTGCCACCGTTGGGGGGTCCCACACTGAAGCTTTCTTT.

Only a few counts were recorded for this clone. The rearrangement links TRBV9 to TRBJ2-3; a weak D match, TRBD1 (5 bases). The germline gives CDR1 SGDLS, CDR2 YYNGEE. The CDR3 runs 14 residues. V lost 4 bases to trimming and J lost 2 bases, with 11 bases between them. CDR3 sequence: CASSPQGVTDTQYF. CDR3 sequence (DNA): TGTGCCAGCAGCCCCCAAGGGGTCACAGATACGCAGTATTTT.

The table lists this clone with a few counts. Here the CDR3 DNA reads TGCGCCAGCAGCCAAGAAAGGAGGGGTGAGACCCAGTACTTC. Translated: CASSQERRGETQYF. V gene TRBV4-1 combines with J gene TRBJ2-5; maybe TRBD2 (6 bases). CDR3 length: 14 amino acids. The germline CDR1 and CDR2 sequences are MGHRA and YSYEKL. Between the trimmed V and J ends, which lost 0 bases and 5 bases, there was a span of 10 bases.

This clone appeared a few times. This chain connects TRBV5-4 to TRBJ1-6; D is possibly TRBD1 (6 bases). V was pared by 5 bases and J by 1 base, with 7 bases between. Germline CDR1 SGHNT, CDR2 YYREEE (reference sequence). The CDR3 has 14 residues. CDR3 DNA: TGTGCCAGCAGAGGGGGTTCCTATAATTCACCCCTCCACTTT. Protein product: CASRGGSYNSPLHF.

The table lists this clone with a few counts. The J gene is TRBJ1-2, the V gene TRBV5-4, with TRBD1 matching over 10 bases. CDR3 length equals 13 residues. In germline, CDR1 is SGHNT, CDR2 YYREEE (reference sequence). Trimming cost V 4 bases and J 6 bases; bases outside gene matches: 3. The DNA for the CDR3 is TGTGCCAGCAGCGACAGGGGGCGGGATGGCTACACCTTC. This gives the protein CASSDRGRDGYTF.

The V call is TRBV19, the J call TRBJ1-2; 7 bases line up with TRBD1. CDR1 LNHDA and CDR2 SQIVND come from the germline V gene (reference sequence). V lost 0 bases, J lost 3 bases, and 7 bases stayed unmatched. CDR3 length: 16 residues. Here the CDR3 reads CASSIEGTALDYGYTF. The CDR3, as DNA: TGTGCCAGTAGTATAGAGGGGACAGCACTAGACTATGGCTACACCTTC.

The J gene is TRBJ1-2, the V gene TRBV6-1; D uncertain. Trimming removed 6 bases at V and 4 bases at J, with 6 bases between. CDR1 and CDR2 from the germline V gene are MNHNS and SASEGT. The CDR3 consists of 11 residues. CDR3 coding DNA: TGTGCCAGCAGCAAAGCCTATGGCTACACCTTC. It translates to CASSKAYGYTF.

This clone was picked up one time. The J gene is TRBJ1-6, the V gene TRBV30; D remains ambiguous. The CDR3 runs to 13 residues. The germline gives CDR1 GTSNPN, CDR2 SVGIG (reference sequence). With 2 bases removed from V and 8 bases from J, the gap between germline ends came to 10 bases. The CDR3 bases are TGTGCCTGGAGTCGGGGTTGGGATTCACCCCTCCACTTT. Translated, it gives CAWSRGWDSPLHF.

The chain recombines TRBV19 with TRBJ2-6; 8 positions match TRBD1. V was clipped by 4 bases and J by 2 bases; unmatched bases: 7. From germline, CDR1 is LNHDA and CDR2 SQIVND (reference sequence). The CDR3 is 17 residues long. The CDR3 region is CASSTGQGGPGANVLTF. Written as DNA, the CDR3 is TGTGCCAGTAGTACCGGACAGGGAGGTCCTGGGGCCAACGTCCTGACTTTC.

This chain links TRBV5-1 with TRBJ2-3, with 7 bases matching TRBD2. V lost 0 bases and J lost 0; bases outside the gene matches: 10. CDR3 length equals 18 residues. From germline, CDR1 is SGHRS and CDR2 YFSETQ. The CDR3 DNA reads as TGCGCCAGCAGCTTGGAGGGGCGGGGGTTCCCTAGCACAGATACGCAGTATTTT. It specifies CASSLEGRGFPSTDTQYF. The full variable domain, in which reference TRBV5-1 and TRBJ2-3 provide the parts outside the CDR3, is KAGVTQTPRYLIKTRGQQVTLSCSPISGHRSVSWYQQTPGQGLQFLFEYFSETQRNKGNFPGRFSGRQFSNSRSEMNVSTLELGDSALYLCASSLEGRGFPSTDTQYFGPGTRLTVL.